The 21 T cell receptor beta chains below were found in one sample sequenced in a study of cytomegalovirus exposure and HLA in healthy donors. The PCR was carried out with 60 Vbeta primers and 13 Jbeta primers. Sequenced by immunoSEQ multiplex PCR; TCRdb stores in-frame clones only, minus some. This sample's clone table lists approximately 140,000 clones. What was sequenced was PBMCs. Every receptor here comes from a woman in her late teens or twenties in good health and CMV-seronegative.

The chain joins TRBV19 to TRBJ1-1; tentative D call: TRBD1 (6 bases). The CDR3 runs to 12 residues. V shed 5 bases and J shed 3 bases, with 7 bases lying between them. CDR1 is LNHDA, CDR2 SQIVND, per germline (reference sequence). The CDR3 sequence is CASSAGDTEAFF. The DNA of the CDR3 is TGTGCCAGTAGTGCAGGGGACACTGAAGCTTTCTTT.

J is TRBJ2-1 and V is TRBV25-1; possible D gene TRBD1, 6 bases. Germline CDR1 and CDR2: MGHDK and SYGVNS. Trimming removed 1 base at V and 3 bases at J, with 10 bases between. This CDR3 has 15 residues. CDR3 DNA: TGTGCCAGCAGTGAATTGGCCAGGGGCTACAATGAGCAGTTCTTC. Amino acids: CASSELARGYNEQFF.

The rearrangement joins TRBV2 to TRBJ1-2, with TRBD1 identical over 8 bases. The junction had 6 bases not matched to a gene; V was cut back by 5 bases and J by 4 bases. The CDR3 extends over 14 amino acids. Germline lookup yields CDR1 SNHLY and CDR2 FYNNEI. CDR3 bases: TGTGCCAGCAGTCCAGGGGGCCGCGGCTATGGCTACACCTTC. It yields the protein CASSPGGRGYGYTF. Based on the CDR3 plus reference TRBV2 and TRBJ1-2, the full variable domain is EPEVTQTPSHQVTQMGQEVILRCVPISNHLYFYWYRQILGQKVEFLVSFYNNEISEKSEIFDDQFSVERPDGSNFTLKIRSTKLEDSAMYFCASSPGGRGYGYTFGSGTRLTVV.

The gene calls are TRBV5-1 and TRBJ2-7; 8 bases match TRBD2. CDR1 is SGHRS and CDR2 is YFSETQ in the germline V gene. The V and J ends lost 0 bases and 5 bases, in that order; junction bases with no gene match: 7. CDR3 length: 15 residues. The chain's CDR3 is CASSLVLAGSHEQYF. Written as DNA, the CDR3 is TGCGCCAGCAGCTTGGTTTTAGCGGGATCCCACGAGCAGTACTTC.

This chain joins TRBV19 and TRBJ2-2; the match to TRBD2 covers 7 bases. This CDR3 contains 16 residues. Germline-derived CDR1 and CDR2 are LNHDA and SQIVND (reference sequence). V lost 7 bases and J lost 7; bases outside the gene matches: 15. The CDR3 protein is CASTPNPGEGVGELFF. The CDR3 coding sequence is TGTGCCAGTACTCCTAATCCGGGGGAGGGCGTCGGGGAGCTGTTTTTT.

The rearrangement joins TRBV29-1 to TRBJ2-7; D may be TRBD2 (6 bases). The CDR3 is made up of 13 amino acids. Trimming cost V 7 bases and J 0 bases, with 13 bases left between them. Germline V CDR1 and CDR2: SQVTM, ANQGSEA. The CDR3 nucleotides are TGCAGCGCTTGGGGGGAAGTCTCCTACGAGCAGTACTTC. It yields the protein CSAWGEVSYEQYF.

J is TRBJ2-7 and V is TRBV6-1, with D uncertain. Trimming cost V 2 bases and J 10 bases, with 12 bases left between them. Germline-derived CDR1 and CDR2 are MNHNS and SASEGT. The CDR3 sequence is 12 residues long. CDR3: CASSERSSYQYV. CDR3 coding DNA: TGTGCCAGCAGTGAACGGAGTTCCTACCAGTACGTC.

This chain connects TRBV29-1 to TRBJ2-3; a possible D gene is TRBD2 (6 bases). Looked up from germline, CDR1 is SQVTM and CDR2 is ANQGSEA. This CDR3 is 14 amino acids long. Trimming shortened V by 3 bases and J by 2 bases, and 12 bases separated the two germline ends. The CDR3 sequence is CSVDMRDLTDTQYF. DNA for the CDR3: TGCAGCGTTGATATGCGGGACCTCACAGATACGCAGTATTTT.

The gene calls are TRBV30 and TRBJ2-1; D might be TRBD2 (6 bases). CDR1 GTSNPN and CDR2 SVGIG come from the germline V gene (reference sequence). The V and J ends lost 3 bases and 6 bases respectively, with 15 bases between them. The CDR3 contains 14 residues. CDR3 region: CAWRFPGAANEQFF. CDR3 in DNA: TGTGCCTGGAGGTTCCCGGGAGCCGCCAATGAGCAGTTCTTC.

J is TRBJ2-1 and V is TRBV30; 12 bases fit TRBD1. The CDR3 length is 15 residues. Germline V gene sequence: CDR1 GTSNPN, CDR2 SVGIG (reference sequence). The trim removed 4 bases at V and 4 bases at J, leaving 5 bases unmatched. CDR3 nucleotide sequence: TGTGCCTGGACCGGGACAGGGGGCCTGTACAATGAGCAGTTCTTC. Its translation: CAWTGTGGLYNEQFF.

In DNA form, the CDR3 reads TGTGCCAGCAGCTTAGGGGCAACTAGTCCCTACGAGCAGTACGTC. The encoded protein is CASSLGATSPYEQYV. The V and J genes are TRBV11-2 and TRBJ2-7; possible D gene TRBD2, 5 bases. This CDR3 has 15 residues. Germline-derived CDR1 and CDR2 are SGHAT and FQNNGV. Trimming removed 1 base from V and 2 bases from J, with 12 bases in between.

The chain joins TRBV28 to TRBJ2-2; 9 bases map to TRBD1. Trimming at V came to 11 bases and at J to 4 bases, leaving 5 bases not matched to a gene. Germline-derived CDR1 and CDR2 are MDHEN and SYDVKM. This CDR3 is 13 amino acids long. The CDR3 coding sequence is TGTGCCTCGGGACAGGGTTCCACCGGGGAGCTGTTTTTT. It specifies CASGQGSTGELFF.

The CDR3 spells CAISTSAQETQYF. The CDR3 coding sequence is TGTGCCATCAGCACTAGCGCGCAAGAGACCCAGTACTTC. V is TRBV10-3 and J is TRBJ2-5; the match to TRBD2 covers 7 bases. The length of the CDR3 is 13 residues. Trimming took 6 bases from V and 2 from J; bases not matched to a gene: 3. Germline lookup yields CDR1 ENHRY and CDR2 SYGVKD.

The chain uses TRBV19 and TRBJ1-2, with TRBD1 matching 7 bases. This CDR3 has 13 amino acids. V lost 7 bases and J lost 2; bases outside the gene matches: 4. Germline values: CDR1 LNHDA, CDR2 SQIVND (reference sequence). This chain's CDR3 is CASIGQENYGYTF. DNA for the CDR3: TGTGCCAGTATTGGACAGGAGAACTATGGCTACACCTTC.

The chain is built from TRBV7-6 and TRBJ2-2, with 7 bases identical to TRBD1. Per the germline V gene, CDR1 is SGHVS and CDR2 is FNYEAQ. J lost 7 bases, V lost 5 bases, and 10 bases had no gene match. The CDR3 has 15 residues. CDR3 loop: CASSLSRGQSGELFF. The CDR3 region has the DNA TGTGCCAGCAGCCTGAGTAGGGGGCAAAGCGGGGAGCTGTTTTTT.

The chain has TRBV19 and TRBJ1-2; tentatively, D is TRBD1 (5 bases). The CDR3 runs 16 residues. Trimming shortened V by 10 bases and J by 4 bases, and 25 bases separated the two germline ends. The germline gives CDR1 LNHDA, CDR2 SQIVND (reference sequence). CDR3 in amino acids: CATVHTQDLGIYGYTF. The DNA of the CDR3 is TGTGCCACTGTCCACACACAGGACCTAGGGATCTATGGCTACACCTTC.

The rearrangement joins TRBV4-1 to TRBJ2-2; D remains unclear. The germline gives CDR1 MGHRA, CDR2 YSYEKL. The length of the CDR3 is 14 residues. Trimming took off 4 bases at V and 0 bases at J, with 6 bases between the two ends. Here the CDR3 DNA reads TGCGCCAGCAGCCGCGCCTCGAACACCGGGGAGCTGTTTTTT. Residues: CASSRASNTGELFF.

V is TRBV7-2 and J is TRBJ2-1; D is perhaps TRBD2 (5 bases). This CDR3 comprises 15 residues. Germline assignment: CDR1 SGHTA and CDR2 FQGNSA. Trimming shortened V by 7 bases and J by 0 bases, and 13 bases separated the two germline ends. The CDR3: CASTPFAGSYNEQFF. CDR3 sequence (DNA): TGTGCCAGCACCCCCTTCGCGGGCTCCTACAATGAGCAGTTCTTC.

The J gene is TRBJ2-1, the V gene TRBV2; 9 nucleotides agree with TRBD2. CDR1 is SNHLY, CDR2 FYNNEI, per germline. The CDR3 has 13 amino acids. V lost 4 bases to trimming and J lost 16 bases; unmatched junction nucleotides: 11. The CDR3 DNA is TGTGCCAGCAGTGGGGTCGCGGGAGGGCCGGGATTCTTC. Translated, it gives CASSGVAGGPGFF.

V usage is TRBV2 and J usage is TRBJ2-2; the match to TRBD1 covers 10 bases. This CDR3 is built from 16 residues. The ends lost 7 bases at V and 5 bases at J; junction bases unmatched: 10. Per germline, CDR1 SNHLY and CDR2 FYNNEI. CDR3 DNA: TGTGCCAGCACGGGCAGGGACAGGGGTTTGACCGGGGAGCTGTTTTTT. The encoded protein is CASTGRDRGLTGELFF.

The chain is built from TRBV7-2 and TRBJ2-7; D perhaps matches TRBD1 (6 bases). The CDR3 totals 14 residues. Trimming pared 1 base from V and 2 bases from J, leaving 9 bases between. Germline lookup yields CDR1 SGHTA and CDR2 FQGNSA. In DNA, the CDR3 is TGTGCCAGCAGCTTAGTTGAGGGGGCCTACGAGCAGTACGTC. The encoded protein is CASSLVEGAYEQYV.